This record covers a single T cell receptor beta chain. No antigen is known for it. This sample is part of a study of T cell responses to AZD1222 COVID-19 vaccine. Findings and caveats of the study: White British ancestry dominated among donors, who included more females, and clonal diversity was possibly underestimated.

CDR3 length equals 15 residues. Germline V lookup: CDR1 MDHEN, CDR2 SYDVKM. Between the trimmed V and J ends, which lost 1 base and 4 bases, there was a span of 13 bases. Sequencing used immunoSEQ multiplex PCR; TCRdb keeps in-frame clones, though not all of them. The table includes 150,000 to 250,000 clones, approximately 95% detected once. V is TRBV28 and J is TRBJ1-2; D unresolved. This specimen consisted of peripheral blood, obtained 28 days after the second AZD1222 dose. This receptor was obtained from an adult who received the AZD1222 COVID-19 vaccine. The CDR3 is CASSLSQVTSYGYTF. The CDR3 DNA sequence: TGTGCCAGCAGTTTATCTCAGGTGACGAGCTATGGCTACACCTTC.